This TCR beta chain was recovered during a study of regulatory T cells in long-lasting Graves disease (dated by TCRdb to 2020 to 2023). About the investigation overall: Persistent Graves' disease was defined as persistently positive TSH receptor autoantibodies together with antithyroid drug treatment for over 5 years. Peripheral blood TCR sequencing and RNA sequencing compared persistent Graves' disease patients with newly diagnosed Graves' disease patients. The study took place in China and was registered as a clinical trial. A total of 33 samples were covered by TCR sequencing, comprising around 13 persistent and around 20 newly diagnosed Graves' disease patients. In the clinical cohort, patients with persistent Graves' disease had used antithyroid drugs for an average of about 10.3 years. Here is what the overall study found, with its caveats: Compared with newly diagnosed patients, patients with persistent Graves' disease had lower TCR Shannon entropy and fewer highly expanded clones, which suggests clonal expansion. Sequencing and analysis were restricted to the TCR beta chain. More public clonotypes were shared among persistent patients (around 3,000) than among newly diagnosed patients (more than 900). The authors acknowledged the small sample size as a limitation that may reduce accuracy. Peripheral blood alone was examined, since thyroid tissue, which constituted the primary lesion, could not be accessed.

Library construction relied on multiplex PCR. Sequencing took place on an Illumina HiSeq 4000. iRepertoire HTBI primers and Arm-PCR amplification of CDR3 regions were used to construct TCR beta libraries. Gel purification was performed on PCR products prior to sequencing. Regarding the original processing steps: Gene usage analysis of CDR3 amino acid clonotypes relied on the roughly 58 TRBV and about 15 TRBJ segments identified across samples. COPE and FqMerger were used to merge filtered high-quality paired reads into contigs. BLAST was used to align contigs to the IMGT TRBV, TRBD and TRBJ reference genes, and CDR3 was defined following IMGT. Clonotypes above 0.1% frequency were classified as highly expanded clones. Repertoire diversity was measured by Shannon entropy, and V-J evenness by the Gini coefficient. Public clonotypes were defined as clonotypes shared by more than one individual. TCRdb passed the public sequencing reads through fastp at Q25 and MiXCR, retaining productive beta sequences. When rows share a CDR3 protein, they turn into one entry using the most common DNA and genes. For this entry, the V and J calls and clone size follow TCRdb and not the study's own pipeline. This sample has roughly 300,000 distinct CDR3 sequences in its table, and roughly a fifth of those were observed once. In total, the top ten clones hold 25% to 30% of the sample.

Comment on this clonotype: Its antigen is still unknown. Base qualities are not at hand, and no much larger clone is one base apart.

Per the publication, the time point label means: persistent/refractory GD, antithyroid drugs over 5 years with positive TRAb. For both TCR sequencing and RNA sequencing, RNA was extracted from PBMCs using TRIzol. The diagnosis of Graves' disease followed American Thyroid Association guidelines. Patients for the study were recruited at an endocrinology department in Xi'an, China. Each patient gave around 9 milliliters of peripheral blood, collected in an EDTA anticoagulant tube. Ficoll Paque Plus density gradient separation was used to isolate PBMCs, and no further T cell sorting was performed. An Agilent 2100 Bioanalyzer and agarose gel were used to check RNA quality, while a NanoDrop 2000 measured RNA concentration. The source was peripheral blood mononuclear cells (PBMCs), collected when the disease was refractory, from a patient treated with antithyroid drugs. The sequence derives from a female donor with Graves disease.

The nucleotide sequence is given as TGCGCCAGCAGCCAAGTCGCCGCGAGAAGCTCCTACGAGCAGTACTTC. This encodes CASSQVAARSSYEQYF. In this chain, TRBV4-1 is recombined with TRBJ2-7, with the D gene not confidently named. Measured from the cysteine to the phenylalanine, the CDR3 is 16 residues long. The DNA shown is the 48-base CDR3, in frame from base 1. V is cut by 1 base and J by 0 bases, and the space between the germline ends is 13 bases. Based on the germline V gene, the CDR1 and CDR2 sequences are MGHRA and YSYEKL.